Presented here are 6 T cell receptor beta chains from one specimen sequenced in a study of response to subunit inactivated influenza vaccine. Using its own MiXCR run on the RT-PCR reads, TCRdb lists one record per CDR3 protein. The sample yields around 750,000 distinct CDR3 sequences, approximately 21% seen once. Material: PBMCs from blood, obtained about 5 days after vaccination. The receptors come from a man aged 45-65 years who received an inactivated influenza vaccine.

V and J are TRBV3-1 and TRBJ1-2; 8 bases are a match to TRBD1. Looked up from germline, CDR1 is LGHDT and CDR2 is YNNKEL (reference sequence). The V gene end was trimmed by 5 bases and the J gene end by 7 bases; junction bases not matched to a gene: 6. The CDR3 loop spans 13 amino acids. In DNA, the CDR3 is TGTGCCAGCAGCTACGGACAGGGCGTTGGCTACACCTTC. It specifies CASSYGQGVGYTF.

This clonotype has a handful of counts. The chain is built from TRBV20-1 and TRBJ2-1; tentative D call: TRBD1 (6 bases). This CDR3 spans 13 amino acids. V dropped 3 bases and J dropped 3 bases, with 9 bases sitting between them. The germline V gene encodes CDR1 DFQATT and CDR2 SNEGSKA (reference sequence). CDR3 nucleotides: TGCAGTGCTAGTCAGGACAGCTACAATGAGCAGTTCTTC. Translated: CSASQDSYNEQFF.

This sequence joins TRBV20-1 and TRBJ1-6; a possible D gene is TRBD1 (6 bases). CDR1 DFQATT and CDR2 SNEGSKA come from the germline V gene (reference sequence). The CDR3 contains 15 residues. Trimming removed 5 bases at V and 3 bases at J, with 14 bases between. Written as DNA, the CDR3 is TGCAGTGCTGGACCGTCGACAGGCTATAATTCACCCCTCCACTTT. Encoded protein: CSAGPSTGYNSPLHF.

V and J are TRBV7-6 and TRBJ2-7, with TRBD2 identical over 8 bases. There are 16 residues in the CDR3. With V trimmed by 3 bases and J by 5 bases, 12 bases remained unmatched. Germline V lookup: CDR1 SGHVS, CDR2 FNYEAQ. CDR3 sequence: CASSFNRGGMGDEQYF. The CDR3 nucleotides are TGTGCCAGCAGCTTCAACCGGGGGGGTATGGGGGACGAGCAGTACTTC.

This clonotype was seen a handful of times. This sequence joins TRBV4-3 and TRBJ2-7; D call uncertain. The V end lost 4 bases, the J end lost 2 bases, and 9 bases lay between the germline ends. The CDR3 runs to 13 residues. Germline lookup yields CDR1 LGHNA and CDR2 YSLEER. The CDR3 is CASSLDLAYEQYF. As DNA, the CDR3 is TGCGCCAGCAGCCTCGACCTAGCCTACGAGCAGTACTTC.

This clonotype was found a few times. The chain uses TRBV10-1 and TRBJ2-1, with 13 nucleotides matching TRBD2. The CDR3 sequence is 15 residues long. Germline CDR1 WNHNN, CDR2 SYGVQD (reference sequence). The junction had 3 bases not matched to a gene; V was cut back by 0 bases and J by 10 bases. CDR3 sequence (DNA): TGCGCCAGCAGTGAGTCGACTAGCGGGGGGTTAGAGCAGTTCTTC. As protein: CASSESTSGGLEQFF.